This T cell receptor (beta chain) was sequenced in a study of low-dose radiotherapy and immunotherapy resistance in tumors. Study-level background: One day before radiation and immunotherapy, intravenous cyclophosphamide 200 mg/m2 was administered, with this repeated every two weeks. A daily 300 mg dose of oral aspirin was taken by patients for four cycles from cycle 1 day 1.

This clonotype was counted many times. The CDR3 contains 15 residues. Between the trimmed V and J ends, which lost 5 bases and 1 base, there was a span of 14 bases. Germline CDR1 SGHVS, CDR2 FNYEAQ. Both TCRalpha and TCRbeta chains were reverse transcribed with V-gene-specific primers. TCR amplification used around 20 PCR cycles, a constant-region primer and a V-primer adapter. In vitro transcription served to amplify the mRNA that had been isolated. TCRdb processed the reads anew with MiXCR; each CDR3 protein has one entry. The sample records about 82,000 distinct CDR3 sequences, approximately 17% being singletons. Time point in this sample: before trial treatment. Each patient who was eligible had an advanced solid tumor with no tumor-infiltrating lymphocytes.

This sequence originates from a male donor with prostate cancer. The genes are TRBV7-6 and TRBJ2-5; D is perhaps TRBD1 (6 bases). This specimen consisted of PBMCs, obtained before treatment. CDR3 sequence reads: CASSPNGRGQETQYF. The CDR3 region has the DNA TGTGCCAGCAGCCCTAACGGCAGGGGCCAAGAGACCCAGTACTTC.